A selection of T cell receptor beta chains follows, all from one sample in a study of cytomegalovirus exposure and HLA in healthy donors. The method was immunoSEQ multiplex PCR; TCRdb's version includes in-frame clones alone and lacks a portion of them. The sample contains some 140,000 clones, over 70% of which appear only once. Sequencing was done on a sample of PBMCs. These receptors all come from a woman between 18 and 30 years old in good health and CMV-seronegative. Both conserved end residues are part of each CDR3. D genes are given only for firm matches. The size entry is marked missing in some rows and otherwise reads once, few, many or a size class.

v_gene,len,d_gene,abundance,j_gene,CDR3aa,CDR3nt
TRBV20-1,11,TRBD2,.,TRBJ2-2,CSARTSGRVEF,TGCAGTGCTAGGACTAGCGGGAGGGTGGAGTTT
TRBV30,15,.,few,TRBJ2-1,CAWSTSGGLGNEQFF,TGTGCCTGGAGTACTTCCGGGGGGCTAGGGAATGAGCAGTTCTTC
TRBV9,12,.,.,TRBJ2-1,CASSVIRNEQFF,TGTGCCAGCAGCGTTATCAGGAATGAGCAGTTCTTC
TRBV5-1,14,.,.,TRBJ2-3,CASSLAAREDTQYF,TGCGCCAGCAGCTTGGCCGCCAGGGAAGATACGCAGTATTTT
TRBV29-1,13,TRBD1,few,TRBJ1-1,CSVRTGGNTEAFF,TGCAGCGTTAGGACAGGGGGGAACACTGAAGCTTTCTTT
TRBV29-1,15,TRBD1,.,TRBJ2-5,CSVGPGTGREETQYF,TGCAGCGTCGGACCGGGGACAGGACGAGAAGAGACCCAGTACTTC
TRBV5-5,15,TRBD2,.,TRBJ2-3,CASTLLAGYTDTQYF,TGTGCCAGCACCTTACTAGCGGGATATACAGATACGCAGTATTTT
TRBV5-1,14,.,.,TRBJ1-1,CASSARAGSTEAFF,TGCGCCAGCAGCGCACGCGCGGGGTCCACTGAAGCTTTCTTT
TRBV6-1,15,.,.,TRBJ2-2,CASSDSGGTNGELFF,TGTGCCAGCAGTGACTCCGGGGGAACCAACGGGGAGCTGTTTTTT
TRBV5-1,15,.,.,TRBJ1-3,CASSFERGSGNTIYF,TGCGCCAGCAGCTTCGAACGGGGCTCTGGAAACACCATATATTTT
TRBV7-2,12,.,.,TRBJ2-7,CASRSDIYEQYF,TGTGCCAGCAGATCAGACATCTACGAGCAGTACTTC
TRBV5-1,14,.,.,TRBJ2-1,CASSLFVTRDEQFF,TGCGCCAGCAGCTTGTTTGTGACTAGAGATGAGCAGTTCTTC
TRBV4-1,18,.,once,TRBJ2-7,CASSHLPQGSLGAYEQYF,TGCGCCAGCAGCCACCTACCCCAGGGGAGCCTAGGGGCCTACGAGCAGTACTTC
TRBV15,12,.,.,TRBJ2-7,CAEGTGWSEQYF,TGTGCTGAAGGAACAGGTTGGAGCGAGCAGTACTTC
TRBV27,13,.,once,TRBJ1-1,CASSLRRGTEAFF,TGTGCCAGCAGTTTACGGCGGGGGACTGAAGCTTTCTTT
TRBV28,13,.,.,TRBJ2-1,CASSLPGGNEQFF,TGTGCCAGCAGCCTCCCAGGAGGCAATGAGCAGTTCTTC
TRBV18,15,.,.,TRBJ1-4,CASSPWGDSNEKLFF,TGTGCCAGCTCACCATGGGGGGATAGTAATGAAAAACTGTTTTTT
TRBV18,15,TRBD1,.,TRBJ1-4,CASSSTGTGGEKLFF,TGTGCCAGCTCATCTACCGGGACAGGGGGCGAAAAACTGTTTTTT
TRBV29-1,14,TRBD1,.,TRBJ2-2,CSVGTASNTGELFF,TGCAGCGTGGGGACAGCCTCGAACACCGGGGAGCTGTTTTTT
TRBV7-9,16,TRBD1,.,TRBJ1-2,CAIPDKGAVLDYGYTF,TGTGCCATCCCCGACAAGGGGGCCGTGTTGGACTATGGCTACACCTTC
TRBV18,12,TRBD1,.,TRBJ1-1,CASSPGQGDAFF,TGTGCCAGCTCACCCGGACAGGGGGATGCTTTCTTT
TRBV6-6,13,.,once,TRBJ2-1,CASSGRGRYEQFF,TGTGCCAGCAGCGGCAGGGGAAGGTATGAGCAGTTCTTC
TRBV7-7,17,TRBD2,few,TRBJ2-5,CASSPWLAGAGQETQYF,TGTGCCAGCAGCCCGTGGCTAGCGGGAGCGGGGCAAGAGACCCAGTACTTC
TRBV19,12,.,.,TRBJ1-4,CASGAGVAKLFF,TGTGCCAGTGGGGCTGGGGTCGCAAAACTGTTTTTT
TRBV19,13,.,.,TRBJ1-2,CASSIGRNYGYTF,TGTGCCAGTAGTATAGGCAGGAACTATGGCTACACCTTC
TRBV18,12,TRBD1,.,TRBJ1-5,CASSADRGPQHF,TGTGCCAGCTCAGCCGACAGGGGGCCCCAGCATTTT
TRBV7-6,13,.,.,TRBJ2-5,CASSLAEQETQYF,TGTGCCAGCAGCTTAGCGGAGCAAGAGACCCAGTACTTC
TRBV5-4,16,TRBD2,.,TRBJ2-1,CASSFRAGGTENEQFF,TGTGCCAGCAGCTTCCGGGCGGGAGGGACGGAGAATGAGCAGTTCTTC
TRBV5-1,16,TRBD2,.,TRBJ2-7,CASSSLPGLADYEQYF,TGCGCCAGCAGCTCCCTTCCGGGACTAGCGGACTACGAGCAGTACTTC
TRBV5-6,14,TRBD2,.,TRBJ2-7,CASSLAPSGDEQYF,TGTGCCAGCAGCTTGGCCCCAAGCGGGGACGAGCAGTACTTC
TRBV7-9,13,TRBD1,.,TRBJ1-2,CASSATGGSGYTF,TGTGCCAGCAGCGCGACAGGGGGAAGTGGCTACACCTTC
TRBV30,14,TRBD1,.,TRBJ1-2,CAWRGAGTGYGYTF,TGTGCCTGGAGGGGGGCCGGGACAGGATATGGCTACACCTTC
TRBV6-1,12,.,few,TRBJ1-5,CASSERAQPQHF,TGTGCCAGCAGTGAAAGAGCTCAGCCCCAGCATTTT